The sequence of this T cell receptor (beta chain) was determined in a study of blood T cell repertoires in COVID-19. Study-wide context: Both acute and convalescent COVID-19 samples were obtained from the United States, Italy and Spain. T cells, B-cell-depleted T cells, or PBMCs provided the cDNA or gDNA that served as material.

Per the authors' pipeline: Amplifying reference gene primers gave estimates of nucleated cell counts. Produced via immunoSEQ multiplex PCR; TCRdb's table is partial and in-frame only. V, J and clone size are those of that table, while D and trimming were read from the DNA. This table has 50,000 or so clones, around 90% appearing once. Germline CDR1 ENHRY, CDR2 SYGVKD. V lost 4 bases and J lost 5; bases outside the gene matches: 8. CDR3 length: 15 amino acids. This receptor was identified in a human donor in a cohort sampled during active COVID-19. The V call is TRBV10-3, the J call TRBJ2-5; 9 bases line up with TRBD2. Sample: peripheral blood. In DNA, the CDR3 is TGTGCCATCAGTGTCTCGGCGGGAGGGCCTGAGACCCAGTACTTC. It translates to CAISVSAGGPETQYF.